These T cell receptor beta chains were read from a single sample in a study of blood T cell repertoires in COVID-19. The method was immunoSEQ multiplex PCR; TCRdb's version includes in-frame clones alone and lacks a portion of them. The table shows some 350,000 clones, with 80% to 90% occurring only once. Sample: PBMCs or T cells enriched from blood (not recorded which). Receptor source: a man between 18 and 29 years old who had recovered from COVID-19. The conserved cysteine and the conserved F or W are not part of the CDR3 here. A D gene is named only where the DNA matches it firmly. Clone sizes are given selectively: once, few, many, or a class where the clone is expanded.

d_gene	abundance	v_gene	CDR3aa
.	.	TRBV9	ASSKMDSQNTYNEQF
TRBD1	.	TRBV6-6	ASSPRTGGYQGRTREQY
.	once	TRBV7-2	ASSLWGGFGNQPQH
.	.	TRBV5-1	ASSFLSRGTEAF
.	.	TRBV29-1	SVVVSGEGYGYT
.	.	TRBV28	ASLLTAAGSYEQY
.	.	TRBV29-1	SVAQLQQTQY
.	.	TRBV6-2/TRBV6-3	ASSYSSSYNEQF
TRBD1	.	TRBV5-1	ASSSGQGDEQF
TRBD2	.	TRBV3-1/TRBV3-2	ASSQTQLAGENNEQF
TRBD2	.	TRBV4-3	ASSQRLAGPYEQY
TRBD2	.	TRBV9	ASSTPRRSSGYTDTQY
TRBD2	once	TRBV4-1	ASSQPTAGTYEQY
TRBD1	.	TRBV6-5	ASSYLVQGTGELF
.	.	TRBV4-2	ASSPEFNANTGELF
TRBD2	.	TRBV5-1	ASSLDYGTSGGARTDTQY
.	.	TRBV28	ASVQTNYGYT
TRBD1	.	TRBV28	ASSLTGGPYNEQF
.	.	TRBV7-6	ASSPGGRNSPLH
TRBD1	.	TRBV5-6	ASSFGQGEKTEV
.	.	TRBV5-1	ASSFGGYSGNTIY
TRBD2	.	TRBV2	ASSGRAAYEQY
TRBD2	.	TRBV19	ASTRLAAAHNEQF
.	.	TRBV5-1	ASSLGAGEEKLF
.	.	TRBV2	ASRVLGNTIY
.	.	TRBV2	ASSGTANSNQPQH